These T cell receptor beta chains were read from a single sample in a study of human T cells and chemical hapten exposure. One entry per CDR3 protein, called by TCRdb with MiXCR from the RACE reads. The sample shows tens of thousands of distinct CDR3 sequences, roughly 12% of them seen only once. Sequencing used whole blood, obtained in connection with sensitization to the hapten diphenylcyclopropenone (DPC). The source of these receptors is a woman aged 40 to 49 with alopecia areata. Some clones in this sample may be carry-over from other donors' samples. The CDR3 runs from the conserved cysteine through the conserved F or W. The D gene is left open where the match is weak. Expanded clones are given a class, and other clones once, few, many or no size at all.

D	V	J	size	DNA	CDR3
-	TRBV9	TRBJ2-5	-	TGTGCCAGCAGCGCCCCCCTTAAAGAGACCCAGTACTTC	CASSAPLKETQYF
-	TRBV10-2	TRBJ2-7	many	TGCGCCAGTAACCAAGATGGAGGTGCAGCCTACGAGCAGTACTTC	CASNQDGGAAYEQYF
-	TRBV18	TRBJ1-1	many	TGTGCCAGCTCACCATTCCAGGGTCCCACTGAAGCTTTCTTT	CASSPFQGPTEAFF
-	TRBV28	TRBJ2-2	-	TGTGCCAGCAGTCCCCCGCGGGGGCTCACCGGGGAGCTGTTTTTT	CASSPPRGLTGELFF
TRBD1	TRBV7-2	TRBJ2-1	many	TGTGCCAGCAGCCGCGGGACAGGAGCCTACAATGAGCAGTTCTTC	CASSRGTGAYNEQFF
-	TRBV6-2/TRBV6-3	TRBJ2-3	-	TGTGCCAGCAGTTACTCTGAAGCGACAGATACGCAGTATTTT	CASSYSEATDTQYF
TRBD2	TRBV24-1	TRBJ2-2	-	TGTGCCACCAGACTAGCGGAGAACACCGGGGAGCTGTTTTTT	CATRLAENTGELFF
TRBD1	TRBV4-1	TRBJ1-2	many	TGCGCCAGCAGCCAAGATCAAGGAGGGAGACAGGGGAAAGGCTACACCTTC	CASSQDQGGRQGKGYTF
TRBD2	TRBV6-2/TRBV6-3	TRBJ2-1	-	TGTGCCAGCAGTTACTCGGGGACTAGCGAGGAGTTCTTC	CASSYSGTSEEFF
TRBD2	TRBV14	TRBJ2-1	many	TGTGCCAGCAGCGACAGGCGACTAGCGGACTACAATGAGCAGTTCTTC	CASSDRRLADYNEQFF
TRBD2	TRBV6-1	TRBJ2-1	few	TGTGCCAGCACCCTGACTAGCGATGAGCAGTTCTTC	CASTLTSDEQFF
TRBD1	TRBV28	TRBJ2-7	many	TGTGCCAGCATCTCGGGACAGGGCTACGAGCAGTACTTC	CASISGQGYEQYF
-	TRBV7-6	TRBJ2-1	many	TGTGCCAGCAGCCCCAGGTCGGGTACCTCTAACAATGAGCAGTTCTTC	CASSPRSGTSNNEQFF
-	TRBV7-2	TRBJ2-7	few	TGTGCCAGCAGCTTCAGAGACAGGACCTACGAGCAGTACTTC	CASSFRDRTYEQYF
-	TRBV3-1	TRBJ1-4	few	TGTGCCAGCAGCCAATCTACGGGGGCTAATGAAAAACTGTTTTTT	CASSQSTGANEKLFF